Listed below are T cell receptor beta chains from one sample, sequenced in a study of vaccination effects on CD4 cells after COVID-19. These TCRs' antigens remain unknown. The repertoire was sequenced with immunoSEQ multiplex PCR; TCRdb's copy has only in-frame clones and lacks some. The table lists some 40,000 clones, around 80% of them singletons. The input for sequencing was CD4+ T cells from PBMCs cultured with HCoV-NL63 spike peptides, taken after COVID-19 vaccination. The receptors were sampled from a human donor who received a COVID-19 vaccine. Some clones in this sample may be carry-over from other donors' samples. Each CDR3 is given with its conserved first and last residue. D genes are given only for firm matches. The listing skips clone size in some rows; elsewhere it reads once, few, many or a size class.

d_gene	abundance	v_gene	j_gene	len	CDR3aa	CDR3nt
-	-	TRBV7-6	TRBJ2-3	17	CASSLARGGSSTDTQYF	TGTGCCAGCAGCTTAGCTCGGGGTGGCAGTAGCACAGATACGCAGTATTTT
-	-	TRBV6-1	TRBJ1-6	13	CASSEAWGSPLHF	TGTGCCAGCAGTGAAGCGTGGGGTTCACCCCTCCACTTT
-	-	TRBV6-5	TRBJ2-7	15	CASSHGVPSFYEQYF	TGTGCCAGCAGTCACGGTGTACCGTCCTTCTACGAGCAGTACTTC
-	-	TRBV29-1	TRBJ2-3	13	CSAEDTFTDTQYF	TGCAGCGCGGAAGACACTTTCACAGATACGCAGTATTTT
TRBD1	-	TRBV7-3	TRBJ2-5	20	CASSQEGLGDRGLDEETQYF	TGTGCCAGCAGTCAAGAGGGGTTGGGGGACAGGGGGCTCGACGAAGAGACCCAGTACTTC
TRBD1	-	TRBV29-1	TRBJ2-5	12	CSGRTGEETQYF	TGCAGCGGGCGGACAGGGGAGGAGACCCAGTACTTC
TRBD1	-	TRBV18	TRBJ1-1	15	CASSHQDRANTEAFF	TGTGCCAGCTCACACCAGGACAGGGCGAACACTGAAGCTTTCTTT
-	-	TRBV15	TRBJ2-2	13	CATSSKGTGELFF	TGTGCCACCAGCAGCAAGGGCACCGGGGAGCTGTTTTTT
-	-	TRBV7-2	TRBJ1-4	15	CASSLEAAGVAQLFF	TGTGCCAGCAGCTTAGAGGCGGCAGGGGTGGCCCAACTGTTTTTT
TRBD1	-	TRBV30	TRBJ1-4	15	CAWNGPQGWGEKLFF	TGTGCCTGGAACGGGCCACAGGGGTGGGGTGAAAAACTGTTTTTT
-	-	TRBV5-1	TRBJ1-4	15	CASSFQPSTNEKLFF	TGCGCCAGCAGCTTCCAGCCGTCAACTAATGAAAAACTGTTTTTT
-	-	TRBV11-3	TRBJ2-2	15	CASSFGSKNTGELFF	TGTGCCAGCAGTTTTGGCAGCAAGAACACCGGGGAGCTGTTTTTT
-	-	TRBV21-1	TRBJ1-3	14	CASSKVCRGNTIYF	TGTGCCAGCAGCAAAGTTTGCAGGGGAAACACCATATATTTT
TRBD1	-	TRBV15	TRBJ1-2	14	CATSSDRGSYGYTF	TGTGCCACCAGCAGTGACAGGGGTTCCTATGGCTACACCTTC
-	once	TRBV2	TRBJ1-2	13	CASSEIANYGYTF	TGTGCCAGCAGTGAAATAGCAAACTATGGCTACACCTTC
-	-	TRBV7-2	TRBJ2-3	14	CASSLAGGTDTQYF	TGTGCCAGCAGCTTAGCGGGGGGCACAGATACGCAGTATTTT
TRBD2	-	TRBV4-1	TRBJ2-2	18	CASSQGLAGGRITGELFF	TGCGCCAGCAGCCAGGGACTAGCGGGGGGAAGGATCACCGGGGAGCTGTTTTTT
-	-	TRBV5-6	TRBJ1-4	13	CASSKGRNEKLFF	TGTGCCAGCAGCAAAGGACGGAATGAAAAACTGTTTTTT
TRBD1	-	TRBV18	TRBJ1-1	15	CASSLNTGTGIEAFF	TGTGCCAGCTCACTCAATACCGGGACAGGCATTGAAGCTTTCTTT
-	-	TRBV18	TRBJ2-3	18	CASSPRVWDASSTDTQYF	TGTGCCAGCTCACCCCGAGTCTGGGACGCCTCTAGCACAGATACGCAGTATTTT